This passage covers 18 T cell receptor beta chains from one sample sequenced in a study of human T cells and chemical hapten exposure. The time point was: pre-sensitization, week 0. Treatment: therapeutic diphenylcyclopropenone sensitization with weekly scalp DPC. Using its own MiXCR run on the RACE reads, TCRdb lists one record per CDR3 protein. The sample has 190,000 or so distinct CDR3 sequences, around 30% seen once. Sequenced here: whole blood, sampled in connection with sensitization to the hapten diphenylcyclopropenone (DPC). These receptors came from a woman in her twenties or thirties with alopecia areata. Some clones in this sample may be carry-over from other donors' samples.

J is TRBJ1-5 and V is TRBV20-1; D gene unclear. With 0 bases removed from V and 9 bases from J, the gap between germline ends came to 18 bases. The germline gives CDR1 DFQATT, CDR2 SNEGSKA (reference sequence). CDR3 length: 15 residues. The CDR3 spells CSAREHRFSAGPQHF. Here the CDR3 DNA reads TGCAGTGCTAGAGAGCACCGGTTCTCCGCGGGGCCCCAGCATTTT.

V usage is TRBV19 and J usage is TRBJ1-2, with 9 bases aligning to TRBD1. CDR1 is LNHDA, CDR2 SQIVND, per germline (reference sequence). Losses at the gene ends were 5 bases for V and 4 bases for J; bases not matched to a gene: 8. This CDR3 spans 15 amino acids. CDR3 nucleotides: TGTGCCAGTAGTGAACAGGGGGCATACGGCTATGGCTACACCTTC. This sequence encodes CASSEQGAYGYGYTF.

This clonotype was seen a handful of times. The CDR3 DNA reads as TGCGCCAGCAGCTTGGCCGCCGACGGTTCTTGGGGGACCCAGTACTTC. Protein product: CASSLAADGSWGTQYF. The J gene is TRBJ2-5, the V gene TRBV5-1; D call uncertain. Between the trimmed V and J ends, which lost 0 bases and 7 bases, there was a span of 19 bases. This CDR3 has 16 residues. CDR1 is SGHRS and CDR2 is YFSETQ in the germline V gene.

This clonotype was counted at least ten times. An end of the junction does not agree with germline; a read error may underlie this. The V call is TRBV7-7, the J call TRBJ2-3, with D tentatively TRBD2 (6 bases). From germline, CDR1 is SSHAT and CDR2 FNYEAQ (reference sequence). CDR3 length: 14 residues. CDR3 in amino acids: CASSRDSSTDTQYF. The DNA for the CDR3 is TGTGCTAGCAGCCGGGACTCTTCCACAGATACGCAGTATTTT.

This clonotype turned up a few times. The chain is built from TRBV28 and TRBJ1-5, with TRBD1 as a possible D gene (6 bases). This CDR3 has 14 residues. Per germline, CDR1 MDHEN and CDR2 SYDVKM. With 4 bases removed from V and 4 bases from J, the gap between germline ends came to 11 bases. The CDR3 loop is CASSYLDRNQPQHF. CDR3 DNA sequence: TGTGCCAGCAGTTACCTGGACAGAAATCAGCCCCAGCATTTT.

This clonotype was detected a few times. The chain employs TRBV27 and TRBJ1-5; D is ambiguous. CDR3 size: 14 residues. Germline assignment: CDR1 MNHEY and CDR2 SMNVEV (reference sequence). Trimming shortened V by 0 bases and J by 0 bases, and 3 bases separated the two germline ends. CDR3 amino acids: CASSLSGSNQPQHF. In DNA form, the CDR3 reads TGTGCCAGCAGTTTATCAGGTAGCAATCAGCCCCAGCATTTT.

This clonotype occurred a few times. The V call is TRBV3-1, the J call TRBJ2-3; D perhaps matches TRBD2 (5 bases). Germline CDR1 is LGHDT and CDR2 is YNNKEL (reference sequence). V gave up 4 bases and J gave up 5 bases, with 16 bases separating them. CDR3 length: 15 residues. The CDR3 bases are TGTGCCAGCAGCCCCAACCTCCTGAGCGGAGATACGCAGTATTTT. It specifies CASSPNLLSGDTQYF.

This clonotype has a handful of counts. This chain connects TRBV20-1 to TRBJ2-1, with 14 bases lining up with TRBD2. Germline CDR1 reads DFQATT; CDR2 reads SNEGSKA (reference sequence). The length of the CDR3 is 21 residues. Trimming at V came to 0 bases and at J to 3 bases, leaving 16 bases not matched to a gene. CDR3: CSARDGGGSGLAGAVYNEQFF. CDR3 DNA sequence: TGCAGTGCTAGAGATGGTGGGGGGTCGGGACTAGCGGGAGCGGTCTACAATGAGCAGTTCTTC.

The DNA for the CDR3 is TGTGCCTGGAGGCTGGGGTTGGGTGGAACCACTGAAGCTTTCTTT. It encodes CAWRLGLGGTTEAFF. The chain recombines TRBV30 with TRBJ1-1, with no clear D. V was pared by 3 bases and J by 4 bases, with 18 bases between. Germline V gene data show CDR1 as GTSNPN and CDR2 as SVGIG (reference sequence). CDR3 length equals 15 residues. The full variable domain, completed using reference TRBV30 and TRBJ1-1, is SQTIHQWPATLVQPVGSPLSLECTVEGTSNPNLYWYRQAAGRGLQLLFYSVGIGQISSEVPQNLSASRPQDRQFILSSKKLLLSDSGFYLCAWRLGLGGTTEAFFGQGTRLTVV.

V and J are TRBV20-1 and TRBJ2-5; D may correspond to TRBD1 or TRBD2 (6 bases each). Trimming took 6 bases from V and 2 from J, leaving 13 bases between them. CDR3 length equals 13 residues. Germline values: CDR1 DFQATT, CDR2 SNEGSKA (reference sequence). The CDR3 sequence is CSAPRGRQETQYF. The CDR3 DNA reads TGCAGTGCCCCACGGGGGCGACAAGAGACCCAGTACTTC.

The V gene is TRBV20-1, the J gene TRBJ2-1; D ambiguous. V was shortened by 3 bases and J by 0 bases, with 15 bases between the two germline ends. Germline values: CDR1 DFQATT, CDR2 SNEGSKA (reference sequence). The CDR3 has 16 residues. In nucleotides, the CDR3 is TGCAGTGCTAGTAGTGTCGACCCCCGCTCCTACAATGAGCAGTTCTTC. It translates to CSASSVDPRSYNEQFF.

V gene TRBV30 combines with J gene TRBJ2-7; 7 nucleotides align to TRBD2. The junction had 4 bases not matched to a gene; V was cut back by 2 bases and J by 0 bases. The CDR3 contains 14 residues. Germline-derived CDR1 and CDR2 are GTSNPN and SVGIG (reference sequence). The CDR3 bases are TGTGCCTGGAGTACGGGAGGTAGCTCCTACGAGCAGTACTTC. Protein: CAWSTGGSSYEQYF.

This clonotype has just a few counts. The chain couples TRBV29-1 to TRBJ1-4, with a possible D match to TRBD1 (5 bases). CDR1 is SQVTM and CDR2 is ANQGSEA in the germline V gene. CDR3 length equals 14 residues. Trimming shortened V by 4 bases and J by 0 bases, and 9 bases separated the two germline ends. CDR3 nucleotides: TGCAGCGTTGTTTTGGGGGCAACTAATGAAAAACTGTTTTTT. Translation gives CSVVLGATNEKLFF.

This clonotype showed up just a few times. The rearrangement links TRBV29-1 to TRBJ1-2; D not resolved. The length of the CDR3 is 9 residues. Germline assignment: CDR1 SQVTM and CDR2 ANQGSEA. Trimming took off 7 bases at V and 4 bases at J, with 4 bases between the two ends. CDR3 DNA: TGCAGCGAGGGCTATGGCTACACCTTC. This gives the protein CSEGYGYTF. The full variable domain, its missing parts supplied by reference TRBV29-1 and TRBJ1-2, is SAVISQKPSRDICQRGTSLTIQCQVDSQVTMMFWYRQQPGQSLTLIATANQGSEATYESGFVIDKFPISRPNLTFSTLTVSNMSPEDSSIYLCSEGYGYTFGSGTRLTVV.

The chain joins TRBV29-1 to TRBJ2-2; tentatively, D is TRBD1 or TRBD2 (5 bases each). The CDR3 has 14 amino acids. Germline lookup yields CDR1 SQVTM and CDR2 ANQGSEA. The germline V and J ends were trimmed by 4 bases and 0 bases, with 9 bases remaining between them. The CDR3 sequence is CSVGDGTNTGELFF. The CDR3 DNA follows: TGCAGCGTTGGGGACGGTACGAACACCGGGGAGCTGTTTTTT.

The V gene is TRBV9, the J gene TRBJ2-5; the D gene is possibly TRBD1 (6 bases). Trimming shortened V by 3 bases and J by 5 bases, and 17 bases separated the two germline ends. CDR3 length equals 15 residues. CDR1 is SGDLS and CDR2 is YYNGEE in the germline V gene. CDR3 sequence reads: CASSAPRGGTETQYF. The CDR3 DNA is TGTGCCAGCAGCGCCCCAAGAGGGGGTACGGAGACCCAGTACTTC.

V and J are TRBV4-2 and TRBJ1-3; 11 nucleotides align to TRBD1. This CDR3 spans 17 amino acids. CDR1 is LGHNA, CDR2 YNFKEQ, per germline. V gave up 1 base and J gave up 4 bases; unmatched junction bases: 6. CDR3 region: CASSQGGQGAGGNTIYF. CDR3 nucleotides: TGTGCCAGCAGCCAAGGAGGACAGGGGGCAGGAGGAAACACCATATATTTT.

The rearrangement joins TRBV10-3 to TRBJ1-1; the D gene is possibly TRBD1 (6 bases). The CDR3 has 13 residues. Germline V gives CDR1 ENHRY, CDR2 SYGVKD. V lost 10 bases and J lost 0, with 12 bases in between. The CDR3, as DNA: TGTGCCACGAGGGGGGGGTTGAACACTGAAGCTTTCTTT. Protein: CATRGGLNTEAFF.